Sequencing of this T cell receptor beta chain was carried out in a study of OX40 agonist ivuxolimab in advanced cancers. Overall study findings and caveats: With doses of 0.1 to 3.0 mg/kg, CD4+ and CD8+ blood T cells had undergone clonal expansion by week 6. Researchers did not determine the expanded peripheral T cells' antigen specificity. Certain nonresponders additionally had low normalized T-cell clonal expansion.

As for this clone: What it binds is unknown.

The germline V and J ends were trimmed by 3 bases and 8 bases, with 2 bases remaining between them. Per the germline V gene, CDR1 is SNHLY and CDR2 is FYNNEI. The CDR3 runs to 10 residues. Exclusion of a patient followed from autoimmune disease history or systemic immunosuppression. Some clones are missing from TCRdb's copy, which holds only in-frame ones; the method was immunoSEQ multiplex PCR. The sample lists around 39,000 clones; around 84% were seen once. The chain couples TRBV2 to TRBJ2-1; D gene uncertain. The starting material was CD4+ or CD8+ T cells sorted from blood, obtained in a trial of the OX40 agonist ivuxolimab. This clonotype was sampled from an adult with an advanced solid tumor such as melanoma, head and neck, liver or kidney cancer. CDR3 loop: CASSDDEQFF. DNA of the CDR3: TGTGCCAGCAGTGATGATGAGCAGTTCTTC.